The TCR beta chain described here comes from a study of cytomegalovirus exposure and HLA in healthy donors. The PCR had 60 Vbeta and 13 Jbeta primers. Under the authors' procedure: In a later analysis, roughly 10 million of about 80 million unique beta chains occurred in at least two donors. The assay was immunoSEQ multiplex PCR, and TCRdb's table has in-frame clones only and misses some. Clone size and the V and J calls come from that table; the DNA yielded D and trimming. The sample records about 64,000 clones, less than 70% being singletons. This CDR3 has 13 residues. Deletions cut 2 bases from V and 2 bases from J, with 8 bases between. CDR1 is SGHDT and CDR2 is YYEEEE in the germline V gene.

This clonotype was obtained from a woman aged 45 to 65 in good health and CMV-seronegative. Sequenced: PBMCs. This rearrangement joins TRBV5-6 to TRBJ2-7, with D possibly being TRBD1 (6 bases). CDR3 bases: TGTGCCAGCAGCTTTACAGGGACCTACGAGCAGTACTTC. The encoded protein is CASSFTGTYEQYF.